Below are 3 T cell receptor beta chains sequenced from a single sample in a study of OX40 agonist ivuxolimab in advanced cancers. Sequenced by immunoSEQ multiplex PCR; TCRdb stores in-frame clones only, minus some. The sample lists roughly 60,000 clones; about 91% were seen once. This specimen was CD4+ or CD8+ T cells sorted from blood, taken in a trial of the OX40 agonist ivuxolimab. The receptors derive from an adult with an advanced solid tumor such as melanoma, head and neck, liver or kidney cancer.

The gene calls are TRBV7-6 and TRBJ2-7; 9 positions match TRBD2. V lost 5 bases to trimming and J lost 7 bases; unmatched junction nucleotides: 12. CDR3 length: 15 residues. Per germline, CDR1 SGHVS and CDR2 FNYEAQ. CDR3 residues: CASSERTSVWGEQYF. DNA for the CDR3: TGTGCCAGCAGCGAAAGGACTAGCGTTTGGGGTGAGCAGTACTTC.

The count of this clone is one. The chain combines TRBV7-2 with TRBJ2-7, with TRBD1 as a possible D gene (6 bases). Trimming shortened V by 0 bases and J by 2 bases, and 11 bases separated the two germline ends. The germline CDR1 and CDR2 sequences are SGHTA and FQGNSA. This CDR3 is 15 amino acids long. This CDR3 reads CASSLARTGPYEQYF. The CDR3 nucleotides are TGTGCCAGCAGCTTAGCGAGAACAGGGCCCTACGAGCAGTACTTC.

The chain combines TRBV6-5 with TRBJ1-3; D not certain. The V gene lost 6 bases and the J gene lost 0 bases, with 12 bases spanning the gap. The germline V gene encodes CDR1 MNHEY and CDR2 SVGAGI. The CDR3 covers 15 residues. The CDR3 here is CASSKHSNSGNTIYF. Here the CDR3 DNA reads TGTGCCAGCAGCAAACATTCGAACTCTGGAAACACCATATATTTT.